Shown below are 32 T cell receptor beta chains from a single sample sequenced in a study of blood T cell repertoires in COVID-19. TCRdb keeps only in-frame clones here, not all; method: immunoSEQ multiplex PCR. The sample has 350,000 to 400,000 clones; 88% are singletons. Sequencing was done on a sample of PBMCs or T cells enriched from blood (not recorded which). These receptors all come from a woman aged 18-29 years who had recovered from COVID-19.

This rearrangement joins TRBV7-3 to TRBJ2-2, with D unclear. Germline V lookup: CDR1 SGHTA, CDR2 FQGTGA. The CDR3 loop spans 13 amino acids. Trimming left V 5 bases short and J 5 bases short, with 9 bases between. The CDR3 protein is CASSLTLTGELFF. The CDR3 coding sequence is TGTGCCAGCAGCCTGACTTTAACCGGGGAGCTGTTTTTT.

The gene calls are TRBV18 and TRBJ2-1, with 10 bases that match TRBD2. The V segment lost 5 bases and the J segment 2 bases; nucleotides outside the gene matches: 3. This CDR3 has 15 residues. CDR1 and CDR2 (germline): KGHSH, LQKENI. CDR3: CASSVTSGAYNEQFF. The CDR3 DNA reads TGTGCCAGCTCAGTTACTAGCGGGGCCTACAATGAGCAGTTCTTC.

The gene calls are TRBV3-1 (or the pseudogene TRBV3-2) and TRBJ1-1, with TRBD1 matching 7 bases. Trimming took 4 bases from V and 8 from J; bases not matched to a gene: 4. Germline V gene lookup returns CDR1 LGHDT and CDR2 YNNKEL (reference sequence). The CDR3 contains 12 residues. CDR3 amino acids: CASSLSGGEAFF. The CDR3 coding sequence is TGTGCCAGCAGCCTCTCAGGGGGAGAAGCTTTCTTT.

This chain uses TRBV12-2 with TRBJ2-1; the table gives TRBD2 as D, unverified against the DNA. TRBV12-2 corresponds to a pseudogene. The CDR3 loop spans 18 amino acids. CDR3 sequence (DNA): TGTGCAAGTCGCTTAGTTAGCGGGGGACGCTGCTCCTACAATGAGCAGTTCTTC. Its protein is CASRLVSGGRCSYNEQFF.

The V and J genes are TRBV7-2 and TRBJ1-4; D ambiguous. Trimming took off 4 bases at V and 3 bases at J, with 9 bases between the two ends. The CDR3 has 14 amino acids. The V gene's germline CDR1 is SGHTA and CDR2 FQGNSA. The CDR3 protein is CASSSRVSNEKLFF. Here the CDR3 DNA reads TGTGCCAGCAGCTCTCGGGTCTCTAATGAAAAACTGTTTTTT.

The J gene is TRBJ1-2, the V gene TRBV7-9, with 9 bases fitting TRBD1. Trimming took 1 base from V and 7 from J; bases not matched to a gene: 10. This CDR3 is 16 amino acids long. CDR1 is SEHNR and CDR2 is FQNEAQ in the germline V gene (reference sequence). In DNA, the CDR3 is TGTGCCAGCAGCTTAGGCCGGGACAGGGTCGCCGGTGGCTACACCTTC. Residues: CASSLGRDRVAGGYTF.

The chain recombines TRBV6-6 with TRBJ1-2, with a tentative D call TRBD1 (5 bases). The CDR3 is made up of 16 amino acids. CDR1 and CDR2 (germline): MNHNY, SVGAGI (reference sequence). V lost 6 bases to trimming and J lost 0 bases, with 17 bases between them. CDR3 sequence: CASRGEYHRTNYGYTF. CDR3 DNA: TGTGCCAGCAGAGGGGAATACCACCGTACTAACTATGGCTACACCTTC.

This chain connects TRBV4-1 to TRBJ2-7, with 8 bases aligning to TRBD1. The CDR3 runs to 13 residues. Germline V gene sequence: CDR1 MGHRA, CDR2 YSYEKL. V was clipped by 4 bases and J by 6 bases; unmatched bases: 5. This chain's CDR3 is CASSRGQGGEQYF. In DNA, the CDR3 is TGCGCCAGCAGCCGCGGACAGGGAGGCGAGCAGTACTTC.

The gene calls are TRBV9 and TRBJ1-2; D is unresolved. V shed 0 bases and J shed 4 bases, with 19 bases lying between them. CDR1 is SGDLS and CDR2 is YYNGEE in the germline V gene. This CDR3 is built from 17 residues. The DNA of the CDR3 is TGTGCCAGCAGCGTAGACCCGGCCCCTAGCCCGCTCTATGGCTACACCTTC. Residues: CASSVDPAPSPLYGYTF.

The V gene is TRBV6-2 or TRBV6-3, the J gene TRBJ2-7, with D tentatively TRBD2 (5 bases). V shed 0 bases and J shed 1 base, with 16 bases lying between them. CDR1 and CDR2 (germline): MNHEY, SVGEGT. The CDR3 contains 17 residues. CDR3 region: CASSYSPWWESSYEQYF. As DNA, the CDR3 is TGTGCCAGCAGTTACTCACCCTGGTGGGAGTCTTCCTACGAGCAGTACTTC.

The chain couples TRBV18 to TRBJ1-2; perhaps TRBD1 as D (5 bases). Deletions cut 1 base from V and 0 bases from J, with 9 bases between. CDR1 is KGHSH and CDR2 is LQKENI in the germline V gene. CDR3 size: 15 residues. In DNA, the CDR3 is TGTGCCAGCTCACCACGGGGGGAGGCTAACTATGGCTACACCTTC. Translated: CASSPRGEANYGYTF. The full variable domain, rest sourced from reference TRBV18 and TRBJ1-2, is NAGVMQNPRHLVRRRGQEARLRCSPMKGHSHVYWYRQLPEEGLKFMVYLQKENIIDESGMPKERFSAEFPKEGPSILRIQQVVRGDSAAYFCASSPRGEANYGYTFGSGTRLTVV.

The chain joins TRBV27 to TRBJ1-2; unclear D gene. Germline CDR1 and CDR2: MNHEY and SMNVEV (reference sequence). The CDR3 totals 13 residues. The V end was cut by 3 bases, the J end by 0 bases, with 5 bases between. CDR3: CASSFSTNYGYTF. The CDR3 DNA follows: TGTGCCAGCAGTTTTAGCACTAACTATGGCTACACCTTC.

This sequence joins TRBV4-1 and TRBJ1-2, with a possible D match to TRBD1 (5 bases). This CDR3 comprises 15 residues. CDR1 and CDR2 (germline): MGHRA, YSYEKL. Trimming pared 0 bases from V and 4 bases from J, leaving 12 bases between. CDR3: CASSQDGAGPYGYTF. The CDR3 DNA sequence: TGCGCCAGCAGCCAAGATGGGGCAGGGCCCTATGGCTACACCTTC.

This chain uses TRBV7-2 with TRBJ1-1, with 8 bases matching TRBD1. The germline V gene encodes CDR1 SGHTA and CDR2 FQGNSA. This CDR3 comprises 18 residues. Trimming took 4 bases from V and 1 from J; bases not matched to a gene: 14. CDR3 amino acids: CASSSPGGQVMENTEAFF. The DNA of the CDR3 is TGTGCCAGCAGCTCACCCGGGGGACAGGTGATGGAGAACACTGAAGCTTTCTTT.

The rearrangement uses TRBV5-8 and TRBJ1-2; 8 nucleotides line up with TRBD1. Germline assignment: CDR1 SGHTS and CDR2 YDEGEE. The CDR3 consists of 13 residues. V was pared by 2 bases and J by 8 bases, with 5 bases of the junction left unmatched. DNA of the CDR3: TGTGCCAGCAGCTTCGGACAGGGCCACGGCTACACCTTC. Residues: CASSFGQGHGYTF.

The rearrangement links TRBV5-6 to TRBJ1-5; possibly TRBD1 for D (6 bases). V was pared by 4 bases and J by 9 bases, with 11 bases between. Germline values: CDR1 SGHDT, CDR2 YYEEEE. The CDR3 length is 12 residues. In DNA, the CDR3 is TGTGCCAGCAGCCTTAGGGGGGGGCCCCAGCATTTT. It is translated as CASSLRGGPQHF. Together with reference TRBV5-6 and TRBJ1-5, the CDR3 gives the full variable domain: DAGVTQSPTHLIKTRGQQVTLRCSPKSGHDTVSWYQQALGQGPQFIFQYYEEEERQRGNFPDRFSGHQFPNYSSELNVNALLLGDSALYLCASSLRGGPQHFGDGTRLSIL.

The chain has TRBV10-1 and TRBJ2-3; 8 bases map to TRBD2. V dropped 6 bases and J dropped 0; count of bases not matched to a gene: 11. This CDR3 has 17 residues. Germline V CDR1 and CDR2: WNHNN, SYGVQD (reference sequence). CDR3: CASSSNSGGASTDTQYF. In nucleotides, the CDR3 is TGCGCCAGCAGCAGTAACTCCGGGGGGGCAAGCACAGATACGCAGTATTTT.

The J gene is TRBJ1-4, the V gene TRBV30; D unclear. This CDR3 is built from 14 residues. Germline CDR1 GTSNPN, CDR2 SVGIG (reference sequence). V was clipped by 4 bases and J by 2 bases, with 11 bases between them. In DNA form, the CDR3 reads TGTGCCTGGAAGGCCTCTAGGACTAATGAAAAACTGTTTTTT. Encoded protein: CAWKASRTNEKLFF.

J is TRBJ1-6 and V is TRBV6-2 or TRBV6-3; D might be TRBD1 (6 bases). V dropped 4 bases and J dropped 6 bases, with 13 bases sitting between them. This CDR3 has 15 amino acids. Germline values: CDR1 MNHEY, CDR2 SVGEGT. CDR3 residues: CASSSAGTFNSPLHF. CDR3 DNA: TGTGCCAGCAGTTCCGCCGGGACATTTAATTCACCCCTCCACTTT.

CDR3 DNA sequence: TGTGCCAGCAGTTACATCGGGGGTTCCTTCGGATCCGGGGAGCTGTTTTTT. Translating gives CASSYIGGSFGSGELFF. The rearrangement joins TRBV6-2 or TRBV6-3 to TRBJ2-2; possible D gene TRBD2, 6 bases. V lost 2 bases, J lost 6 bases, and 19 bases lay in between. Germline loops: CDR1 MNHEY, CDR2 SVGEGT. This CDR3 has 17 residues.

This clone was detected only once. CDR3 region: CASSLRGYEQYF. CDR3 nucleotide sequence: TGTGCCAGCAGCTTAAGAGGTTACGAGCAGTACTTC. The chain employs TRBV7-2 and TRBJ2-7; unclear D gene. V gave up 2 bases and J gave up 4 bases, with 6 bases separating them. From germline, CDR1 is SGHTA and CDR2 FQGNSA. The CDR3 is 12 residues long.

The count of this clone is one. This sequence joins TRBV7-9 and TRBJ1-3; D may be TRBD1 (6 bases). CDR3 length equals 18 residues. The germline CDR1 and CDR2 sequences are SEHNR and FQNEAQ (reference sequence). Trimming removed 5 bases at V and 4 bases at J, with 24 bases between. In DNA, the CDR3 is TGTGCCAGCAGCCCGACGCAGGGTGAGGGGGAGAGCGGAAACACCATATATTTT. Its protein is CASSPTQGEGESGNTIYF. Supplemented by reference TRBV7-9 and TRBJ1-3, the full variable domain reads DTGVSQNPRHKITKRGQNVTFRCDPISEHNRLYWYRQTLGQGPEFLTYFQNEAQLEKSRLLSDRFSAERPKGSFSTLEIQRTEQGDSAMYLCASSPTQGEGESGNTIYFGEGSWLTVV.

The chain recombines TRBV30 with TRBJ1-1; TRBD1 might be the D (5 bases). Trimming took off 3 bases at V and 14 bases at J, with 19 bases between the two ends. Germline lookup yields CDR1 GTSNPN and CDR2 SVGIG (reference sequence). The CDR3 covers 12 residues. The CDR3 reads CAWSPGGIQTFF. CDR3 in DNA: TGTGCCTGGAGCCCGGGGGGAATACAGACCTTCTTT.

V usage is TRBV11-2 and J usage is TRBJ2-7; 9 positions agree with TRBD1. V lost 3 bases and J lost 4; bases outside the gene matches: 4. This CDR3 contains 14 residues. Germline V gene data show CDR1 as SGHAT and CDR2 as FQNNGV. CDR3 in DNA: TGTGCCAGCAGCTTCGGGACAGGGATTTACGAGCAGTACTTC. This encodes CASSFGTGIYEQYF.

J is TRBJ1-6 and V is TRBV5-6, with TRBD1 matching 8 bases. The germline V gene has CDR1 SGHDT and CDR2 YYEEEE. This CDR3 comprises 14 residues. The junction had 6 bases not matched to a gene; V was cut back by 4 bases and J by 9 bases. CDR3 region: CASSLQGAISPLHF. CDR3 sequence (DNA): TGTGCCAGCAGCCTTCAGGGGGCAATTTCACCCCTCCACTTT.

The chain carries TRBV4-1 and TRBJ1-2, with TRBD1 matching over 8 bases. CDR1 MGHRA and CDR2 YSYEKL come from the germline V gene. The CDR3 extends over 14 amino acids. The V segment lost 4 bases and the J segment 2 bases; nucleotides outside the gene matches: 3. Here the CDR3 reads CASSPTGVNYGYTF. As DNA, the CDR3 is TGCGCCAGCAGCCCGACAGGGGTAAACTATGGCTACACCTTC.

This clone was counted between two and nine times. The V call is TRBV11-3, the J call TRBJ1-2; possible D gene TRBD1, 5 bases. Germline V CDR1 and CDR2: SGHNT, YENEEA. V lost 3 bases to trimming and J lost 4 bases, with 21 bases between them. The CDR3 contains 17 residues. For the CDR3, the DNA is TGTGCCAGCAGCTTGTCCCCCCGACGGGGGTTTGGCTATGGCTACACCTTC. As protein: CASSLSPRRGFGYGYTF.

This sequence joins TRBV4-3 and TRBJ2-1; TRBD2 agrees at 10 bases. J was trimmed by 8 bases and V by 2 bases; bases with no gene match: 6. The CDR3 has 15 amino acids. Germline V gene sequence: CDR1 LGHNA, CDR2 YSLEER. The CDR3 region has the DNA TGCGCCAGCAGCCAATTTAGGACTAGCGGAGATGAGCAGTTCTTC. Encoded protein: CASSQFRTSGDEQFF.

This rearrangement joins TRBV19 to TRBJ2-5, with 7 bases fitting TRBD2. From germline, CDR1 is LNHDA and CDR2 SQIVND (reference sequence). The CDR3 is made up of 12 amino acids. V was clipped by 3 bases and J by 5 bases; unmatched bases: 0. CDR3 protein: CASSMRGETQYF. The DNA of the CDR3 is TGTGCCAGTAGTATGCGGGGGGAGACCCAGTACTTC.

The rearrangement uses TRBV20-1 and TRBJ2-1; the D is unclear. The CDR3 consists of 11 residues. CDR1 and CDR2 from the germline V gene are DFQATT and SNEGSKA (reference sequence). Trimming left V 6 bases short and J 0 bases short, with 3 bases between. The CDR3 DNA is TGCAGTGCCCACTCCTACAATGAGCAGTTCTTC. Protein product: CSAHSYNEQFF.

This chain connects TRBV19 to TRBJ2-5; D possibly corresponds to TRBD1 (6 bases). CDR1 LNHDA and CDR2 SQIVND come from the germline V gene (reference sequence). The CDR3 is 13 amino acids. V lost 3 bases and J lost 4, with 9 bases in between. The CDR3 bases are TGTGCCAGTAGTATCCCAGGGGTAGAGACCCAGTACTTC. Translated: CASSIPGVETQYF. Based on the CDR3 plus reference TRBV19 and TRBJ2-5, the full variable domain is DGGITQSPKYLFRKEGQNVTLSCEQNLNHDAMYWYRQDPGQGLRLIYYSQIVNDFQKGDIAEGYSVSREKKESFPLTVTSAQKNPTAFYLCASSIPGVETQYFGPGTRLLVL.

The V gene is TRBV6-1, the J gene TRBJ1-5; D unclear. V dropped 2 bases and J dropped 0 bases, with 8 bases sitting between them. The germline gives CDR1 MNHNS, CDR2 SASEGT. The CDR3 length is 15 residues. The CDR3 is CASSELRRSNQPQHF. The CDR3, as DNA: TGTGCCAGCAGTGAATTGCGTCGTAGCAATCAGCCCCAGCATTTT.